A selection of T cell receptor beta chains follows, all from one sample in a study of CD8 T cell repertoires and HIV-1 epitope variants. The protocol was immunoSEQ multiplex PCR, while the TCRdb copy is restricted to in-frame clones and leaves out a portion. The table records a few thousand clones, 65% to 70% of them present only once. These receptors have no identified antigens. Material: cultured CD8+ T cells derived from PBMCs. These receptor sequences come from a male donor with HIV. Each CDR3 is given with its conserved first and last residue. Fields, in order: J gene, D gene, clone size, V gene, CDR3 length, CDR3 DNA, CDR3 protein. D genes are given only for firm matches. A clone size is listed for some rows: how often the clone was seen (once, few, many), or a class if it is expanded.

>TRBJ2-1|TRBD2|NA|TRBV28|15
TGTGCCAGCAGTGTGAGCGGGATCCTTTTCCATGAGCAGTTCTTC
CASSVSGILFHEQFF
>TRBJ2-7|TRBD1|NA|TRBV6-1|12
TGTGCCAGCAGCGGGACAGGCTACGAGCAGTACTTC
CASSGTGYEQYF
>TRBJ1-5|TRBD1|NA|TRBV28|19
TGTGCCAGCGACCTTACAGGGGGCGCAACCTTTTATAGCAATCAGCCCCAGCATTTT
CASDLTGGATFYSNQPQHF
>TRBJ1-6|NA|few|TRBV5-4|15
TGTGCCAGCAGTCGAGGGACTGTCTATAATTCACCCCTCCACTTT
CASSRGTVYNSPLHF
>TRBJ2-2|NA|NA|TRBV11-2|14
TGTGCCAGCAGCTTATTACAGCTCACCGGGGAGCTGTTTTTT
CASSLLQLTGELFF
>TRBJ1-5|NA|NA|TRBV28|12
TGTGCCAGCAGTTTATTGTACCAGCCCCAGCATTTT
CASSLLYQPQHF
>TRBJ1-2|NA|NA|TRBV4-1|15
TGCGCCAGCAGCCAAGGTCTCGGGACTTCCTATGGCTACACCTTC
CASSQGLGTSYGYTF
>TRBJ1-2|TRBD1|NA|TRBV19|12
TGTGCCAGTAGGACAGGGAACTATGGCTACACCTTC
CASRTGNYGYTF
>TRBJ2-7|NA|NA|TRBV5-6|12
TGTGCCAGCAGCTTCGCCGAGTACGAGCAGTACTTC
CASSFAEYEQYF
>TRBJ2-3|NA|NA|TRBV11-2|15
TGTGCCAGCAGCTCTAAAAAATTGCTCGGAGATACGCAGTATTTT
CASSSKKLLGDTQYF
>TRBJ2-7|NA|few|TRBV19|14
TGTGCCAGTAGTGCCGGGACGGGGACCTACGAGCAGTACTTC
CASSAGTGTYEQYF
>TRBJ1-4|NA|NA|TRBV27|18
TGTGCCAGCAGTCCCCTTATAGGGGCGCGGGTAACTAATGAAAAACTGTTTTTT
CASSPLIGARVTNEKLFF